This T cell receptor (beta chain) was retrieved from a study of CD8 T cells in ankylosing spondylitis. Study-wide results and limits: Clones linked to disease were reported to show significant enrichment in matched ankylosing spondylitis synovial fluid. Previously reported in reactive arthritis synovial fluid and blood were some of the motif variants. Characteristic of ankylosing spondylitis blood, it appeared, was a TCR beta motif comprising several highly homologous variants. Within peripheral blood, clones linked to disease were CD8+ and relatively rare.

Construction of TCR beta libraries was performed using quantitative 5'-RACE with molecular barcodes. TCRdb re-called the 5' RACE reads with MiXCR, one entry per CDR3 protein. The profile shows fewer than 500,000 distinct CDR3 sequences, roughly a quarter of them singletons. Worth noting for this clonotype: What it recognizes is unknown.

Per the germline V gene, CDR1 is DFQATT and CDR2 is SNEGSKA (reference sequence). Trimming removed 3 bases at V and 1 base at J, with 7 bases between. CDR3 length: 13 amino acids. The V call is TRBV20-1, the J call TRBJ1-5; no definite D call. Sequencing was done on a sample of blood, either unsorted or a sorted T cell fraction (not recorded which). This TCR was recovered from a male donor with ankylosing spondylitis. The CDR3 bases are TGCAGTGCTAGGAATAGGAGCAATCAGCCCCAGCATTTT. It encodes CSARNRSNQPQHF.